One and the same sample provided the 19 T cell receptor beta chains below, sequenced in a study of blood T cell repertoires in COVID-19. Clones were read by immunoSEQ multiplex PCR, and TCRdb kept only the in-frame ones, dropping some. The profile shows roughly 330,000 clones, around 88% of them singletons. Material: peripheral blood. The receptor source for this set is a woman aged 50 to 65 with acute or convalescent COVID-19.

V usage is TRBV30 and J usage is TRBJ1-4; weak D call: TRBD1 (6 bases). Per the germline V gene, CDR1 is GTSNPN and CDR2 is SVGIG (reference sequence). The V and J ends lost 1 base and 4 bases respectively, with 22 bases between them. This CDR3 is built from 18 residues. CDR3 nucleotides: TGTGCCTGGAGTGGGAACGGATACCCGGACAGCGATAATGAAAAACTGTTTTTT. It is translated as CAWSGNGYPDSDNEKLFF.

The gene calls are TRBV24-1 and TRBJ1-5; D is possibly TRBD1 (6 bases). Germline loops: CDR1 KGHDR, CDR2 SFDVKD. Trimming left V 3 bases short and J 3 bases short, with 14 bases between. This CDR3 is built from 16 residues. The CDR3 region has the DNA TGTGCCACCAGTGATACCCGGGACACCTTCAATCAGCCCCAGCATTTT. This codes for CATSDTRDTFNQPQHF.

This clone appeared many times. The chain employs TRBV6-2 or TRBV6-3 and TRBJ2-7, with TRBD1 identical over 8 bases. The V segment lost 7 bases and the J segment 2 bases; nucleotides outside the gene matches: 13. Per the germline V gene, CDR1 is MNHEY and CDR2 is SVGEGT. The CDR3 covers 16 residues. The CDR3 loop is CASIPAGQATAYEQYF. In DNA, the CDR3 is TGTGCCAGCATCCCCGCGGGACAGGCCACCGCCTACGAGCAGTACTTC.

The CDR3 nucleotides read TGTGCCAGCAGTAACCCAACGAGGCCTGAGCAGTTCTTC. The encoded protein is CASSNPTRPEQFF. The chain links TRBV7-9 to TRBJ2-1, with D uncertain. V was shortened by 6 bases and J by 9 bases, with 15 bases between the two germline ends. This CDR3 region has 13 residues. Germline lookup yields CDR1 SEHNR and CDR2 FQNEAQ (reference sequence).

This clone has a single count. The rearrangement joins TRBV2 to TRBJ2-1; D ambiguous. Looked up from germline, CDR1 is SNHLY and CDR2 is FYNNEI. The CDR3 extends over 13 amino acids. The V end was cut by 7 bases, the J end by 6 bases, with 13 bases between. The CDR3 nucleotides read TGTGCCAGCACCCCCGAACTCTTCAATGAGCAGTTCTTC. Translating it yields CASTPELFNEQFF.

DNA for the CDR3: TGTGCCATCAGTGGGGGAGGGCCCTACGAGCAGTACGTC. Its protein is CAISGGGPYEQYV. The chain uses TRBV10-3 and TRBJ2-7; TRBD2 aligns across 7 bases. V trimming: 4 bases; J trimming: 2 bases; junction bases outside the gene matches: 2. The CDR3 length is 13 residues. Germline assignment: CDR1 ENHRY and CDR2 SYGVKD.

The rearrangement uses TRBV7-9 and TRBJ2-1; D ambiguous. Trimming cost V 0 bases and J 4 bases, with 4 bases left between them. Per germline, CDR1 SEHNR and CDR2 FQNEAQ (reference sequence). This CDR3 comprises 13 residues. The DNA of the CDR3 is TGTGCCAGCAGCTTAGCCTTATACAATGAGCAGTTCTTC. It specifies CASSLALYNEQFF.

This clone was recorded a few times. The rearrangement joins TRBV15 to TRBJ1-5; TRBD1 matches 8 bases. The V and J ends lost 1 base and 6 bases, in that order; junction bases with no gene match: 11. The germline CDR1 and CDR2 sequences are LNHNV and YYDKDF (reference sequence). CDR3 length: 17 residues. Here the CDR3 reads CATSRVSGGQGGQPQHF. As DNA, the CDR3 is TGTGCCACCAGCAGAGTAAGCGGAGGACAGGGCGGTCAGCCCCAGCATTTT.

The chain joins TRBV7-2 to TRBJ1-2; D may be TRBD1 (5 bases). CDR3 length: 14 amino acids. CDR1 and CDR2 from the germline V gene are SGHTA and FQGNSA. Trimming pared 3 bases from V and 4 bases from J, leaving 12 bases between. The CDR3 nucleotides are TGTGCCAGCAGCTTCGGGGGACGGACCTATGGCTACACCTTC. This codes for CASSFGGRTYGYTF.

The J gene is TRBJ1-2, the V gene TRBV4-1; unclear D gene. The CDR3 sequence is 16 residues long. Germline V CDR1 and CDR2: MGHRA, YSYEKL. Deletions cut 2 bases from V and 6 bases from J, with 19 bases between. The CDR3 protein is CASSQIPLNPPNGYTF. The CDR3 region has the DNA TGCGCCAGCAGCCAAATCCCCCTAAACCCCCCCAATGGCTACACCTTC.

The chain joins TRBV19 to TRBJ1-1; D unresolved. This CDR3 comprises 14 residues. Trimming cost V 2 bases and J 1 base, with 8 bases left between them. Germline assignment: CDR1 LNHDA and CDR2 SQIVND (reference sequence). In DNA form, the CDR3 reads TGTGCCAGTAGTATATGGCCCCCGAACACTGAAGCTTTCTTT. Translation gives CASSIWPPNTEAFF.

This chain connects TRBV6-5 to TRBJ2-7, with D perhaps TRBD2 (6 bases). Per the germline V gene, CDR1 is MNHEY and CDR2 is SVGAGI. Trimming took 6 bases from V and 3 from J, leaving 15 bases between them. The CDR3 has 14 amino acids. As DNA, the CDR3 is TGTGCCAGCAGGCCTACCGGGACTCACTACGAGCAGTACTTC. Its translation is CASRPTGTHYEQYF.

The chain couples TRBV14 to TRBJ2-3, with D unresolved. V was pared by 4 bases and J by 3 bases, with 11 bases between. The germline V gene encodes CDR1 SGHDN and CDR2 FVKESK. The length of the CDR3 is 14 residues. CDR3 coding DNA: TGTGCCAGCAGCCCTGCTGTCGGTACAGATACGCAGTATTTT. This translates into CASSPAVGTDTQYF.

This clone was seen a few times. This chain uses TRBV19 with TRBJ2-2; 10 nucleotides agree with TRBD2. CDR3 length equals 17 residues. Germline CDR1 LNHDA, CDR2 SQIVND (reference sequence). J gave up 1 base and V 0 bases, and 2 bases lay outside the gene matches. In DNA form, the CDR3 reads TGTGCCAGTAGTATAGATAGGACTAGCGGGAACACCGGGGAGCTGTTTTTT. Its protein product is CASSIDRTSGNTGELFF.

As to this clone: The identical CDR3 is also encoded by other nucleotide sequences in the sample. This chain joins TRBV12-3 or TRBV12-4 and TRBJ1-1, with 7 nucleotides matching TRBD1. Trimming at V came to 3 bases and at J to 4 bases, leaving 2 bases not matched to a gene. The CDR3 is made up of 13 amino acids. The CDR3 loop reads CASSFQGGTEAFF. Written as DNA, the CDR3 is TGTGCCAGCAGTTTTCAGGGGGGCACTGAAGCTTTCTTT.

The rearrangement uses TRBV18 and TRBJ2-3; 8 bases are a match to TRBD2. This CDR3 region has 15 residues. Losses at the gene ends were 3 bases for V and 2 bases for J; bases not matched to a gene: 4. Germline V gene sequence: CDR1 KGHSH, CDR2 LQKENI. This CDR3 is CASSPQRELTDTQYF. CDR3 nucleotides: TGTGCCAGCTCACCTCAGCGGGAGCTCACAGATACGCAGTATTTT.

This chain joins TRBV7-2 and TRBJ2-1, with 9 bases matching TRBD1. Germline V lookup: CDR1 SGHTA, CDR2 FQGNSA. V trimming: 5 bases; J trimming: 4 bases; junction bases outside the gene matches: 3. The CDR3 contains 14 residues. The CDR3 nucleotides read TGTGCCAGCAGCCCAGGACAGGGGTACAATGAGCAGTTCTTC. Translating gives CASSPGQGYNEQFF.

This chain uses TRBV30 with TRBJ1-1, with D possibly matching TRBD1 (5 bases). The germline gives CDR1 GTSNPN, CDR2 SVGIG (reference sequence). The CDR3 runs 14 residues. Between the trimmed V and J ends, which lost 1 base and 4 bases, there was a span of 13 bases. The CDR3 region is CAWSEVGLGTEAFF. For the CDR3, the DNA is TGTGCCTGGAGTGAGGTGGGGCTGGGCACTGAAGCTTTCTTT. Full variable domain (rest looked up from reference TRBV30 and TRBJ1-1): SQTIHQWPATLVQPVGSPLSLECTVEGTSNPNLYWYRQAAGRGLQLLFYSVGIGQISSEVPQNLSASRPQDRQFILSSKKLLLSDSGFYLCAWSEVGLGTEAFFGQGTRLTVV.

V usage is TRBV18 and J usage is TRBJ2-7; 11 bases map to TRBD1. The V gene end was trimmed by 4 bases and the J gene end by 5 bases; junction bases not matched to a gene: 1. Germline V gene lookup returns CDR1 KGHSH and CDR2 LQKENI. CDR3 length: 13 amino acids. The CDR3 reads CASSQGQGDEQYF. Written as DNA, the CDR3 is TGTGCCAGCTCACAGGGACAGGGGGACGAGCAGTACTTC.